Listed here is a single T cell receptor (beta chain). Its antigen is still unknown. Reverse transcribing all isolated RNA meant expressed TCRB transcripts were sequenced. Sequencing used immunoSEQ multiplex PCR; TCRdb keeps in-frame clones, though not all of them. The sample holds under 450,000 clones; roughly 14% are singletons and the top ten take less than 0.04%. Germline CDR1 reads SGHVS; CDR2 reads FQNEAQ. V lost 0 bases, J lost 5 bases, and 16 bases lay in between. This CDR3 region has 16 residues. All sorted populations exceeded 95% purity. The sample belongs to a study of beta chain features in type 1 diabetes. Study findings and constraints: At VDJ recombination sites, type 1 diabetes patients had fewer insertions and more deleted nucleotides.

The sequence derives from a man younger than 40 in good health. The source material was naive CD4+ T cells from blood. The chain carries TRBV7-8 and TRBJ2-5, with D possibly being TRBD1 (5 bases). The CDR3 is CASSLASRAVGETQYF. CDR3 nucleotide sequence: TGTGCCAGCAGCTTAGCGTCCAGGGCAGTAGGGGAGACCCAGTACTTC.